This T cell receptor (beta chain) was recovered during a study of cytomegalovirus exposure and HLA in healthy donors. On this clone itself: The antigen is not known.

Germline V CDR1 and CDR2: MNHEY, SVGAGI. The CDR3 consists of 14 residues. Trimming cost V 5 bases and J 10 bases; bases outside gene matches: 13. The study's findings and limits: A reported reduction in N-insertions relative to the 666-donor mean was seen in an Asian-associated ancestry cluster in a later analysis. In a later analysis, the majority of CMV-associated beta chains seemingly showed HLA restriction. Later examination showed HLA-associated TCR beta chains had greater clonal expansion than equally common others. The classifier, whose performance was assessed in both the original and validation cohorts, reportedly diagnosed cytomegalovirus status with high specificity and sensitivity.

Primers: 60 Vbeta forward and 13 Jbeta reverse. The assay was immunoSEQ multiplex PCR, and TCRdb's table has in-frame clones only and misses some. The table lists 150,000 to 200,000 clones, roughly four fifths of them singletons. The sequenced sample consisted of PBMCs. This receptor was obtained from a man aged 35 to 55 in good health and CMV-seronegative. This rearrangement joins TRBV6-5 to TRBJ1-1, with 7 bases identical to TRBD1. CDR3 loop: CASSPFSGGVGAFF. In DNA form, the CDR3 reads TGTGCCAGCAGTCCTTTCTCAGGGGGAGTTGGAGCTTTCTTT.